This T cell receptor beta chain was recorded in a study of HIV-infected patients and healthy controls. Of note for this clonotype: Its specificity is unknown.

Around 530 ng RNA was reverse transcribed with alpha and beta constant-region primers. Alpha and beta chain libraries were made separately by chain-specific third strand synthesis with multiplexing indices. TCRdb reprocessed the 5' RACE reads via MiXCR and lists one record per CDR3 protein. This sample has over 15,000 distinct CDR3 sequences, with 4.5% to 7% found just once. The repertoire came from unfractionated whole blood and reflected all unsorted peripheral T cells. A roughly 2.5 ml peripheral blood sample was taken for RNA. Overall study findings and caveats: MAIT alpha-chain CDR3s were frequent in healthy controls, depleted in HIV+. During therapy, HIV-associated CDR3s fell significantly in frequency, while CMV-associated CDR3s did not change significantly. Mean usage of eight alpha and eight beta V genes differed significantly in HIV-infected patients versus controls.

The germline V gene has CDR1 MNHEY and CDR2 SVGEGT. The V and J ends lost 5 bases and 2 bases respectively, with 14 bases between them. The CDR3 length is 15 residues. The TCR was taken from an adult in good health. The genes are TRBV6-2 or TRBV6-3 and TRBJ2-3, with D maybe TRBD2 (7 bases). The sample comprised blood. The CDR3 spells CASSLQGLPTDTQYF. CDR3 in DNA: TGTGCCAGCAGTCTACAGGGACTACCCACAGATACGCAGTATTTT.